Each of the 30 T cell receptor beta chains below was sequenced from the same sample in a study of blood T cell repertoires in COVID-19. The repertoire was sequenced with immunoSEQ multiplex PCR; TCRdb's copy has only in-frame clones and lacks some. The sample lists a few hundred thousand clones, roughly nine tenths occurring once. Sequences were obtained from PBMCs or T cells enriched from blood (not recorded which). These receptors were obtained from a man aged 30-40 years who had recovered from COVID-19.

The chain uses TRBV28 and TRBJ1-5; D is perhaps TRBD1 (6 bases). The CDR3 is 16 amino acids. Germline CDR1 reads MDHEN; CDR2 reads SYDVKM. V shed 8 bases and J shed 0 bases, with 17 bases lying between them. CDR3 sequence (DNA): TGTGCCAGCTGTCAGGGGAGCCTCTATAGCAATCAGCCCCAGCATTTT. This encodes CASCQGSLYSNQPQHF. The variable domain in full, completed from reference TRBV28 and TRBJ1-5, reads DVKVTQSSRYLVKRTGEKVFLECVQDMDHENMFWYRQDPGLGLRLIYFSYDVKMKEKGDIPEGYSVSREKKERFSLILESASTNQTSMYLCASCQGSLYSNQPQHFGDGTRLSIL.

This chain links TRBV2 with TRBJ1-1; D is undetermined. Germline lookup yields CDR1 SNHLY and CDR2 FYNNEI. V was trimmed by 9 bases and J by 11 bases, leaving 25 bases between them. This CDR3 is built from 14 residues. The chain's CDR3 is CARESDGPTTKAFF. CDR3 DNA: TGTGCCAGGGAAAGCGACGGCCCAACGACGAAGGCTTTCTTT.

A single count supports this clone. This chain uses TRBV7-3 with TRBJ2-1; TRBD1 matches 10 bases. V shed 4 bases, J shed 3 bases, and the junction held 6 bases outside the gene matches. Germline values: CDR1 SGHTA, CDR2 FQGTGA. The CDR3 sequence is 16 residues long. CDR3 amino acids: CASSSGTGVDYNEQFF. The CDR3 DNA reads as TGTGCCAGCAGCTCCGGGACAGGGGTTGACTACAATGAGCAGTTCTTC.

The J gene is TRBJ1-5, the V gene TRBV28, with 7 nucleotides matching TRBD1. Trimming cost V 5 bases and J 6 bases; bases outside gene matches: 4. CDR1 and CDR2 from the germline V gene are MDHEN and SYDVKM. The CDR3 is made up of 13 amino acids. The chain's CDR3 is CASSLRGFQPQHF. CDR3 sequence (DNA): TGTGCCAGCAGTCTCAGGGGGTTTCAGCCCCAGCATTTT.

The chain couples TRBV19 to TRBJ1-5, with D possibly matching TRBD1 (5 bases). Trimming removed 3 bases from V and 7 bases from J, with 16 bases in between. The CDR3 length is 15 residues. Germline-derived CDR1 and CDR2 are LNHDA and SQIVND (reference sequence). In nucleotides, the CDR3 is TGTGCCAGTAGTATTGGGGCAGCCCCTGGACAGCCCCAGCATTTT. Translating gives CASSIGAAPGQPQHF.

This clone was counted a single time. J is TRBJ2-3 and V is TRBV11-2, with 9 positions matching TRBD2. This CDR3 is 14 amino acids long. The V gene's germline CDR1 is SGHAT and CDR2 FQNNGV. V shed 5 bases and J 2 bases; nucleotides not matched to a gene: 2. The CDR3 loop is CASSVAGATDTQYF. The CDR3 nucleotides are TGTGCCAGCAGCGTAGCGGGAGCCACAGATACGCAGTATTTT.

The sample holds a few counts of this clone. The genes are TRBV6-5 and TRBJ1-2; possible D gene TRBD1, 5 bases. V gave up 7 bases and J gave up 4 bases, with 16 bases separating them. From germline, CDR1 is MNHEY and CDR2 SVGAGI. CDR3 size: 14 residues. The CDR3 loop is CASNIPRTIYGYTF. The CDR3 coding sequence is TGTGCCAGCAACATCCCCCGGACAATCTATGGCTACACCTTC.

V and J are TRBV19 and TRBJ2-7; TRBD1 matches 8 bases. CDR1 and CDR2 from the germline V gene are LNHDA and SQIVND (reference sequence). The J segment lost 2 bases and the V segment lost 9 bases, leaving 9 bases of the junction unmatched. The CDR3 is made up of 14 amino acids. CDR3 in amino acids: CASRERGQAYEQYF. The CDR3 DNA reads as TGTGCCAGCCGGGAAAGGGGACAGGCCTACGAGCAGTACTTC.

The chain couples TRBV28 to TRBJ1-2; the D is unclear. Trimming removed 6 bases at V and 2 bases at J, with 10 bases between. Germline CDR1 and CDR2: MDHEN and SYDVKM. CDR3 length: 13 residues. The CDR3 coding sequence is TGTGCCAGCAGGTCGGGAATAAACTATGGCTACACCTTC. Amino acid sequence: CASRSGINYGYTF.

This clone is a singleton in its sample. The rearrangement links TRBV27 to TRBJ2-5; perhaps TRBD2 as D (6 bases). The CDR3 is 10 amino acids. With 10 bases removed from V and 5 bases from J, the gap between germline ends came to 8 bases. Germline values: CDR1 MNHEY, CDR2 SMNVEV (reference sequence). The CDR3 spells CATGRETQYF. The CDR3 DNA is TGTGCCACGGGGAGGGAGACCCAGTACTTC.

This CDR3 is CASRSRDSSYNSPLHF. CDR3 nucleotides: TGTGCCAGCCGATCTCGGGACAGCTCCTATAATTCACCCCTCCACTTT. J is TRBJ1-6 and V is TRBV27, with 7 bases identical to TRBD1. V was clipped by 8 bases and J by 0 bases; unmatched bases: 7. The V gene's germline CDR1 is MNHEY and CDR2 SMNVEV (reference sequence). The CDR3 covers 16 residues.

This chain links TRBV18 with TRBJ1-4; TRBD1 might be the D (5 bases). The length of the CDR3 is 15 residues. The V gene lost 6 bases and the J gene lost 7 bases, with 18 bases spanning the gap. The germline gives CDR1 KGHSH, CDR2 LQKENI. CDR3 loop: CASSLSWGESEKLFF. The CDR3 nucleotides read TGTGCCAGCTCGCTTTCCTGGGGGGAAAGTGAAAAACTGTTTTTT.

This clone was counted once. The rearrangement links TRBV7-2 to TRBJ2-1, with D possibly TRBD2 on 6 matching bases. V shed 3 bases and J shed 9 bases, with 12 bases lying between them. The CDR3 extends over 13 amino acids. In germline, CDR1 is SGHTA, CDR2 FQGNSA. CDR3 DNA sequence: TGTGCCAGCAGCTTCCAGACTAGTCCTGAGCAGTTCTTC. It encodes CASSFQTSPEQFF.

The V call is TRBV5-6, the J call TRBJ2-7; 8 bases fit TRBD2. Germline V gene sequence: CDR1 SGHDT, CDR2 YYEEEE. The CDR3 has 14 amino acids. V dropped 4 bases and J dropped 2; count of bases not matched to a gene: 5. The CDR3 bases are TGTGCCAGCAGCCGACTAGCGCAACCCTACGAGCAGTACTTC. It is translated as CASSRLAQPYEQYF. Full variable domain (missing parts from reference TRBV5-6 and TRBJ2-7): DAGVTQSPTHLIKTRGQQVTLRCSPKSGHDTVSWYQQALGQGPQFIFQYYEEEERQRGNFPDRFSGHQFPNYSSELNVNALLLGDSALYLCASSRLAQPYEQYFGPGTRLTVT.

This chain joins TRBV2 and TRBJ2-1; 7 nucleotides agree with TRBD1. V lost 4 bases, J lost 4 bases, and 4 bases stayed unmatched. Germline lookup yields CDR1 SNHLY and CDR2 FYNNEI. The CDR3 has 14 amino acids. The CDR3 reads CASSATGVYNEQFF. CDR3 bases: TGTGCCAGCAGTGCAACAGGGGTATACAATGAGCAGTTCTTC. The full variable domain, its missing parts supplied by reference TRBV2 and TRBJ2-1, is EPEVTQTPSHQVTQMGQEVILRCVPISNHLYFYWYRQILGQKVEFLVSFYNNEISEKSEIFDDQFSVERPDGSNFTLKIRSTKLEDSAMYFCASSATGVYNEQFFGPGTRLTVL.

The V and J genes are TRBV5-4 and TRBJ2-1; 9 bases align to TRBD2. The CDR3 totals 15 residues. With 0 bases clipped from V and 6 bases from J, the junction kept 4 bases outside the gene matches. The germline V gene has CDR1 SGHNT and CDR2 YYREEE (reference sequence). The CDR3 DNA follows: TGTGCCAGCAGCTTGGGGCTAGCGGGGCCCAATGAGCAGTTCTTC. Amino acids: CASSLGLAGPNEQFF.

The chain uses TRBV10-1 and TRBJ2-1, with TRBD2 as a possible D gene (5 bases). Germline CDR1 is WNHNN and CDR2 is SYGVQD (reference sequence). The CDR3 runs to 16 residues. V lost 0 bases, J lost 0 bases, and 9 bases lay in between. CDR3 DNA: TGCGCCAGCAGTGAGTCGAAAGGGAGCTCCTACAATGAGCAGTTCTTC. Its protein product is CASSESKGSSYNEQFF.

The rearrangement links TRBV5-1 to TRBJ2-1; TRBD2 might be the D (5 bases). This CDR3 comprises 16 residues. V gave up 4 bases and J gave up 3 bases, with 17 bases separating them. Germline CDR1 is SGHRS and CDR2 is YFSETQ. CDR3 region: CASSRTSPSHYNEQFF. DNA for the CDR3: TGCGCCAGCAGCCGGACTTCCCCTTCCCACTACAATGAGCAGTTCTTC.

The chain has TRBV24-1 and TRBJ2-5, with D maybe TRBD2 (7 bases). V was clipped by 4 bases and J by 2 bases, with 10 bases between them. CDR3 length equals 14 residues. Per germline, CDR1 KGHDR and CDR2 SFDVKD. CDR3: CATSDRGAQETQYF. The CDR3 bases are TGTGCCACCAGTGACCGGGGGGCTCAAGAGACCCAGTACTTC.

The chain uses TRBV30 and TRBJ2-1; 14 nucleotides align to TRBD2. The CDR3 consists of 15 residues. Losses at the gene ends were 5 bases for V and 6 bases for J; bases not matched to a gene: 6. The V gene's germline CDR1 is GTSNPN and CDR2 SVGIG (reference sequence). Written as DNA, the CDR3 is TGTGCCTGGCGGACTAGCGGGAGGCTCAGCAATGAGCAGTTCTTC. Its protein product is CAWRTSGRLSNEQFF.

V is TRBV11-2 and J is TRBJ2-2; TRBD2 matches 12 bases. CDR1 is SGHAT and CDR2 is FQNNGV in the germline V gene. The CDR3 contains 19 residues. With V trimmed by 6 bases and J by 6 bases, 17 bases remained unmatched. Here the CDR3 DNA reads TGTGCCAGCAGGACAGCAAATCTAGCGGGAGGGCCGACCGCCGGGGAGCTGTTTTTT. Its protein product is CASRTANLAGGPTAGELFF.

The table lists this clone with a few counts. The chain joins TRBV7-2 to TRBJ1-5; D is perhaps TRBD1 (5 bases). Trimming removed 0 bases from V and 7 bases from J, with 13 bases in between. The germline V gene encodes CDR1 SGHTA and CDR2 FQGNSA. There are 15 residues in the CDR3. DNA of the CDR3: TGTGCCAGCAGCTTAGCCTCAGGGTCAATCCAGCCCCAGCATTTT. Protein: CASSLASGSIQPQHF.

The J gene is TRBJ1-6, the V gene TRBV5-1; unclear D gene. CDR1 is SGHRS and CDR2 is YFSETQ in the germline V gene. V lost 6 bases and J lost 7, with 20 bases in between. The CDR3 loop spans 16 amino acids. The CDR3 loop reads CASTREGLSGNSPLHF. In DNA form, the CDR3 reads TGCGCCAGCACCCGGGAGGGCCTCTCGGGGAATTCACCCCTCCACTTT.

This chain uses TRBV6-2 or TRBV6-3 with TRBJ1-1; D is ambiguous. Germline V gene sequence: CDR1 MNHEY, CDR2 SVGEGT. This CDR3 spans 12 amino acids. The V end lost 6 bases, the J end lost 3 bases, and 8 bases lay between the germline ends. The CDR3 reads CASSIRYTEAFF. The CDR3 DNA reads TGTGCCAGCAGCATCAGATACACTGAAGCTTTCTTT.

The V gene is TRBV30, the J gene TRBJ1-6, with a possible D match to TRBD1 (6 bases). Trimming cost V 3 bases and J 9 bases, with 15 bases left between them. Looked up from germline, CDR1 is GTSNPN and CDR2 is SVGIG (reference sequence). This CDR3 comprises 14 residues. The CDR3 region is CAWRESGAGSPLHF. The CDR3 DNA reads as TGTGCCTGGAGGGAATCAGGGGCAGGTTCACCCCTCCACTTT.

The chain joins TRBV18 to TRBJ1-4, with D perhaps TRBD1 (5 bases). Germline CDR1 reads KGHSH; CDR2 reads LQKENI. With 4 bases removed from V and 7 bases from J, the gap between germline ends came to 16 bases. This CDR3 region has 15 residues. The CDR3 is CASSLLTEPSEKLFF. Written as DNA, the CDR3 is TGTGCCAGCTCACTATTGACAGAGCCTTCTGAAAAACTGTTTTTT. Variable domain in full (rest from reference TRBV18 and TRBJ1-4): NAGVMQNPRHLVRRRGQEARLRCSPMKGHSHVYWYRQLPEEGLKFMVYLQKENIIDESGMPKERFSAEFPKEGPSILRIQQVVRGDSAAYFCASSLLTEPSEKLFFGSGTQLSVL.

The chain couples TRBV19 to TRBJ1-3; D unresolved. Trimming shortened V by 5 bases and J by 0 bases, and 11 bases separated the two germline ends. The CDR3 extends over 15 amino acids. Germline CDR1 and CDR2: LNHDA and SQIVND (reference sequence). CDR3 loop: CASSASVYSGNTIYF. The DNA of the CDR3 is TGTGCCAGTAGTGCCTCAGTTTACTCTGGAAACACCATATATTTT.

This chain links TRBV6-5 with TRBJ2-7; possible D gene TRBD2, 6 bases. V shed 6 bases and J shed 4 bases, with 19 bases lying between them. Looked up from germline, CDR1 is MNHEY and CDR2 is SVGAGI. This CDR3 has 15 amino acids. CDR3 in amino acids: CASRNLGGMGYEQYF. The CDR3 DNA reads TGTGCCAGCAGAAACCTTGGAGGGATGGGGTACGAGCAGTACTTC.

Note on this clone: Additional DNA sequences in this sample encode the identical CDR3. The chain carries TRBV28 and TRBJ1-2; no definite D call. Between the trimmed V and J ends, which lost 6 bases and 4 bases, there was a span of 3 bases. The CDR3 has 10 amino acids. Germline V lookup: CDR1 MDHEN, CDR2 SYDVKM. The CDR3 sequence is CASSRYGYTF. The DNA for the CDR3 is TGTGCCAGCAGCCGCTATGGCTACACCTTC.

V gene TRBV18 combines with J gene TRBJ2-2; the match to TRBD2 covers 12 bases. The CDR3 covers 17 residues. Trimming at V came to 3 bases and at J to 4 bases, leaving 6 bases not matched to a gene. Per germline, CDR1 KGHSH and CDR2 LQKENI. The CDR3: CASSPNGLAGSTGELFF. DNA for the CDR3: TGTGCCAGCTCACCGAACGGACTAGCGGGAAGCACCGGGGAGCTGTTTTTT.